Sequencing of this T cell receptor beta chain was carried out in a study of early T cells in non-severe SARS-CoV-2 infection. Looking at the study overall: Sequencing used unsorted whole-blood bulk RNA, so chains lack pairing.

Study results and limitations: Anti-spike CD8 responses were favored in VDJdb matching, and private and CD4 specificities were missed.

V lost 6 bases and J 7 bases, leaving 27 bases between the germline ends. CDR1 and CDR2 (germline): DFQATT, SNEGSKA (reference sequence). This CDR3 region has 17 residues. With respect to this clonotype: Its antigen remains unidentified.

As part of library construction, unique molecular identifiers were attached to individual cDNA molecules. TCRdb analysed the 5' RACE reads with MiXCR anew, one entry per CDR3 protein. The sample gives around 57,000 distinct CDR3 sequences, around 13% of which show up once; roughly 4.5% is in the top ten. V usage is TRBV20-1 and J usage is TRBJ2-2; D tentatively fits TRBD1 or TRBD2 (5 bases each). Sequenced input: whole blood. This clonotype originated in an adult who was a healthcare worker with PCR-confirmed SARS-CoV-2 infection or an uninfected control (not recorded which). CDR3 residues: CSAAKNLRGAPGGELFF. The CDR3 DNA reads TGCAGTGCCGCGAAGAATCTAAGAGGGGCCCCGGGCGGGGAGCTGTTTTTT.